This T cell receptor beta chain came from a study of cytomegalovirus exposure and HLA in healthy donors. Across the study: The study's early data release held tens of millions of unique TCRs from HLA-typed donors.

This clone was seen more than once but under ten times. Other nucleotide sequences in the sample specify the same CDR3. In the PCR, 60 Vbeta and 13 Jbeta primers were used. The repertoire was sequenced with immunoSEQ multiplex PCR; TCRdb's copy has only in-frame clones and lacks some. Among about 170,000 clones, over 60% were seen once, and the ten largest hold about 1%. What was sequenced was PBMCs. The sequence was collected from a woman aged 45-65 years in good health and CMV-seropositive.

CDR3 region: CSVGGVNTEAFF. The CDR3 DNA follows: TGCAGCGTTGGCGGGGTGAACACTGAAGCTTTCTTT. The chain uses TRBV29-1 and TRBJ1-1; no clear D. The CDR3 totals 12 residues. The V gene lost 4 bases and the J gene lost 0 bases, with 6 bases spanning the gap. CDR1 is SQVTM and CDR2 is ANQGSEA in the germline V gene.